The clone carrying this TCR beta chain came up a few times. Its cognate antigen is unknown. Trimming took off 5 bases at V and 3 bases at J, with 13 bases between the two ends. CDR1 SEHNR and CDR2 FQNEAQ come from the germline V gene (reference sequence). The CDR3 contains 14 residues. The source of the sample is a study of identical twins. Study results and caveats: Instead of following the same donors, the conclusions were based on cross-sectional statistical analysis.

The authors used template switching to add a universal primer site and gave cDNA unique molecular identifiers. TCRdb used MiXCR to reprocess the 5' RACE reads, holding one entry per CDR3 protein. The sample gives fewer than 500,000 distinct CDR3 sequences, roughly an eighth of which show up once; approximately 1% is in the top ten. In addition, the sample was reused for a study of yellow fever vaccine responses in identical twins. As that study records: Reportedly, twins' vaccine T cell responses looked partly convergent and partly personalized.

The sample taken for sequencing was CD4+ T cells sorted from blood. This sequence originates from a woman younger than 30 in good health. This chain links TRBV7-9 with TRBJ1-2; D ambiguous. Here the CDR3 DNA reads TGTGCCAGCAGCCCCGGAAAGGGCTACTATGGCTACACCTTC. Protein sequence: CASSPGKGYYGYTF.